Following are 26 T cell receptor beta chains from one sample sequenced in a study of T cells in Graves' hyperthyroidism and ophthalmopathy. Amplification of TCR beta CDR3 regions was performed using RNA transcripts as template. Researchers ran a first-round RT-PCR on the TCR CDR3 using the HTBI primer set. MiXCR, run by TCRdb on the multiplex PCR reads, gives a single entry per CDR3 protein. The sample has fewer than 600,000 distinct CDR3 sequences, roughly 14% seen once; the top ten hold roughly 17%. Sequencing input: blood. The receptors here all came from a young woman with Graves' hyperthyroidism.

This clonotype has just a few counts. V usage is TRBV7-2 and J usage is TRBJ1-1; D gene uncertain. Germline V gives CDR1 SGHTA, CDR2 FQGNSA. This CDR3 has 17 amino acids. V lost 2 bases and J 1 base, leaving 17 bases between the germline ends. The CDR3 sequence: CASSLRPLWRANTEAFF. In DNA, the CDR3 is TGTGCCAGCAGCTTAAGGCCTTTATGGCGAGCGAACACTGAAGCTTTCTTT.

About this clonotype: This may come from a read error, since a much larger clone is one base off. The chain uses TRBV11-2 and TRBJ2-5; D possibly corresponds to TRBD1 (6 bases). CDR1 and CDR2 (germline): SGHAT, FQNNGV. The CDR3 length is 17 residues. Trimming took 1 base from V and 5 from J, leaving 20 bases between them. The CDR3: CASSLGPLQGRGETQYF. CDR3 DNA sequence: TGTGCCAGCAGCTTAGGCCCACTCCAGGGGCGCGGGGAGACCCAGTACTTC.

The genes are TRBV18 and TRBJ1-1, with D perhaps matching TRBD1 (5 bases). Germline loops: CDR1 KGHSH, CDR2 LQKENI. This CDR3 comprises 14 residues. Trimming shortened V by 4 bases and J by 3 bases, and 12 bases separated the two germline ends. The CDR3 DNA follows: TGTGCCAGCTCACACTCAGACAGTTACACTGAAGCTTTCTTT. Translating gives CASSHSDSYTEAFF.

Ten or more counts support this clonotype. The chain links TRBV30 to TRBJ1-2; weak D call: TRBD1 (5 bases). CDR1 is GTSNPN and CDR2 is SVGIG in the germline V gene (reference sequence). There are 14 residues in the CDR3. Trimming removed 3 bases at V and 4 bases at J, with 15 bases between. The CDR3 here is CAWRGGTGLYGYTF. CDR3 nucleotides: TGTGCCTGGAGGGGGGGAACGGGGCTCTATGGCTACACCTTC.

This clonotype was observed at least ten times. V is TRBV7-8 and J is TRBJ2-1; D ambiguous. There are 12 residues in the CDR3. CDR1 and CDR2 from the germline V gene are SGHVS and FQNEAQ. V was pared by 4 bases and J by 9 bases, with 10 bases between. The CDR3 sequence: CASSYSHSEQFF. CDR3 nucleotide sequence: TGTGCCAGCAGCTATAGTCATAGTGAGCAGTTCTTC.

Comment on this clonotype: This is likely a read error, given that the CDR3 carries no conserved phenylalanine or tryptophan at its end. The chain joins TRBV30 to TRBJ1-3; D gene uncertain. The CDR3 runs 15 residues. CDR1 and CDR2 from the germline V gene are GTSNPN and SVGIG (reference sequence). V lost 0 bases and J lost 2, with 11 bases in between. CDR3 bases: TGTGCCTGGAGTGTATGGGAACCTCCTGGAAACACCATATATCTT. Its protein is CAWSVWEPPGNTIYL.

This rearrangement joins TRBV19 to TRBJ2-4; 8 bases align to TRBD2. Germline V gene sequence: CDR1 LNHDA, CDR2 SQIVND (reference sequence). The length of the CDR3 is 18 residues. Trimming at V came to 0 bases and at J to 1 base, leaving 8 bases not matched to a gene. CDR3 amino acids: CASSIDSRASGAKNIQYF. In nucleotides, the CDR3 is TGTGCCAGTAGTATAGATTCCAGGGCTAGCGGGGCCAAAAACATTCAGTACTTC.

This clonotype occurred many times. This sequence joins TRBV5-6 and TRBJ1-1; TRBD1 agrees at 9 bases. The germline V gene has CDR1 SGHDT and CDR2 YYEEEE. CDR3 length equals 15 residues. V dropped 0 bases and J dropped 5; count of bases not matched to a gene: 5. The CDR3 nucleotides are TGTGCCAGCAGCTTGGGGTGGACAGGGGTTACTGAAGCTTTCTTT. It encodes CASSLGWTGVTEAFF. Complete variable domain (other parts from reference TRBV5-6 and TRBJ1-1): DAGVTQSPTHLIKTRGQQVTLRCSPKSGHDTVSWYQQALGQGPQFIFQYYEEEERQRGNFPDRFSGHQFPNYSSELNVNALLLGDSALYLCASSLGWTGVTEAFFGQGTRLTVV.

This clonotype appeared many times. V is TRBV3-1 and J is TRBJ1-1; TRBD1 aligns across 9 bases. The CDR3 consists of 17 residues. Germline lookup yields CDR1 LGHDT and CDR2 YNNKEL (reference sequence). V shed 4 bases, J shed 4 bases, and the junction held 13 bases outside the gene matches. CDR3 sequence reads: CASSPELGQGLGTEAFF. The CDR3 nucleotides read TGTGCCAGCAGCCCTGAACTGGGACAGGGCTTGGGCACTGAAGCTTTCTTT.

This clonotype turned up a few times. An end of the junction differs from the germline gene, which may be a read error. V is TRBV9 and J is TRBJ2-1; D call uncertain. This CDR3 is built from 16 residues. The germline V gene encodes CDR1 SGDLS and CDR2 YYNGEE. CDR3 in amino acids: CANSVGNRPAYNEQFF. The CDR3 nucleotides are TGTGCCAACAGCGTAGGAAACCGCCCCGCATACAATGAGCAGTTCTTC.

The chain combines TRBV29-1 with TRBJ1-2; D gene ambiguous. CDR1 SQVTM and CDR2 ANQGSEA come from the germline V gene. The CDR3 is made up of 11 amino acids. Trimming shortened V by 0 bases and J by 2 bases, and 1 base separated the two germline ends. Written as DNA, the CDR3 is TGCAGCGTTGAAGAAAACTATGGCTACACCTTC. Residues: CSVEENYGYTF.

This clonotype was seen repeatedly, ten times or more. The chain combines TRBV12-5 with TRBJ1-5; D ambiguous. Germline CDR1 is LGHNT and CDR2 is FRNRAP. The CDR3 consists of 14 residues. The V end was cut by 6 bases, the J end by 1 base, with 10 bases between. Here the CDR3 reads CASGPGRSNQPQHF. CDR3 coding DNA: TGTGCTAGTGGCCCTGGACGGAGCAATCAGCCCCAGCATTTT.

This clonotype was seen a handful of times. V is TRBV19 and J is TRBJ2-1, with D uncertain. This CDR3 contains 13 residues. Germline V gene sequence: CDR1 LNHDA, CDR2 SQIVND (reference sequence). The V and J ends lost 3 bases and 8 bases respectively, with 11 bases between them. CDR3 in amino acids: CASSMFLSDEQFF. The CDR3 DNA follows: TGTGCCAGTAGTATGTTCCTGAGCGATGAGCAGTTCTTC.

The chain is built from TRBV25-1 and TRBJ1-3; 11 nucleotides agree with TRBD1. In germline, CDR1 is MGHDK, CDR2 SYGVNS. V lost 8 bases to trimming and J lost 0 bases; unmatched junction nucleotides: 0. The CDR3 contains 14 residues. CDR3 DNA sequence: TGTGCCAGCGGGACAGGGGGCTCTGGAAACACCATATATTTT. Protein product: CASGTGGSGNTIYF.

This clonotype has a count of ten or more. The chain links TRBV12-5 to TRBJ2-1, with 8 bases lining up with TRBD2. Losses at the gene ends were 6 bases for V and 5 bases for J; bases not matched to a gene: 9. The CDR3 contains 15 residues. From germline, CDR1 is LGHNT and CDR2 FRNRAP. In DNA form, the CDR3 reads TGTGCTAGTGGCCACGGGAGGGAGTGGCACAATGAGCAGTTCTTC. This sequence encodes CASGHGREWHNEQFF.

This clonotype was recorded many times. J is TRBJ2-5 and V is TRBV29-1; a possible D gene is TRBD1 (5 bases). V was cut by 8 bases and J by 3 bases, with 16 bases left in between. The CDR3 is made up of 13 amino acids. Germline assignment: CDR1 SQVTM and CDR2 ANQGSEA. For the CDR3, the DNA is TGCAGCCACCAGGCAGGGCTGAAAGAGACCCAGTACTTC. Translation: CSHQAGLKETQYF.

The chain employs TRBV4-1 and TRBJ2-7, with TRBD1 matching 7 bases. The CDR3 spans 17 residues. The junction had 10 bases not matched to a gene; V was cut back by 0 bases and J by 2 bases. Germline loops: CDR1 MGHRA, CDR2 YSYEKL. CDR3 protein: CASSQDQTTGPTYEQYF. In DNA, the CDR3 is TGCGCCAGCAGCCAAGATCAAACGACAGGGCCAACCTACGAGCAGTACTTC.

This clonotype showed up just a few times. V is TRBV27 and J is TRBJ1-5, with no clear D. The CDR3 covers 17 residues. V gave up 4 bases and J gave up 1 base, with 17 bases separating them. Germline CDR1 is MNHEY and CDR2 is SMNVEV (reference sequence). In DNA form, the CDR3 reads TGTGCCAGCAGTTCCTCCCCACACCCTGGGAGCAATCAGCCCCAGCATTTT. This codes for CASSSSPHPGSNQPQHF.

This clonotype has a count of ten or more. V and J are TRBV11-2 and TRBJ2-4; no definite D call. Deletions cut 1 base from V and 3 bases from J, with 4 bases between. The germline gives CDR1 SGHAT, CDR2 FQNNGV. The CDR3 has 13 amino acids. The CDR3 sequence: CASSLVSKNIQYF. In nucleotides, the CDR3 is TGTGCCAGCAGCTTAGTGAGCAAAAACATTCAGTACTTC.

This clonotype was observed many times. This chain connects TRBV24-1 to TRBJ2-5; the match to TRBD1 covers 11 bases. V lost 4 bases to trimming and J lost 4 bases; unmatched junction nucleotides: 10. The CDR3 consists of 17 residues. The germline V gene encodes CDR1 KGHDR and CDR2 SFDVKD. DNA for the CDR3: TGTGCCACCAGTGACACCGCGGGACAGGGGGTTGCAGAGACCCAGTACTTC. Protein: CATSDTAGQGVAETQYF.

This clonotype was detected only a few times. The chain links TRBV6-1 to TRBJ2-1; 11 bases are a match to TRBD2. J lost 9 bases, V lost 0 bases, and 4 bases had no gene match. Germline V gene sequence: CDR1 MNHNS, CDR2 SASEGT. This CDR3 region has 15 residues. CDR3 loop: CASSEASGRATEQFF. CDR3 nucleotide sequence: TGTGCCAGCAGTGAAGCTAGCGGGAGGGCCACTGAGCAGTTCTTC.

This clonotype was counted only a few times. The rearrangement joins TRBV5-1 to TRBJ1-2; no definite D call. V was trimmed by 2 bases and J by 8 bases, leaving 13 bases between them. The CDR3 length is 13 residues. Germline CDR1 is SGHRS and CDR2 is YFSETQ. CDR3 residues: CASSFSGESGYTF. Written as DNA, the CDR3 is TGCGCCAGCAGCTTCAGCGGGGAAAGCGGCTACACCTTC.

CDR3: CSASTGTGNEKLFF. In nucleotides, the CDR3 is TGCAGTGCTAGCACCGGGACAGGGAATGAAAAACTGTTTTTT. The rearrangement joins TRBV20-1 to TRBJ1-4; 9 bases map to TRBD1. CDR3 length equals 14 residues. Germline V gives CDR1 DFQATT, CDR2 SNEGSKA (reference sequence). Unmatched junction bases numbered 4, after V lost 3 bases and J lost 5 bases.

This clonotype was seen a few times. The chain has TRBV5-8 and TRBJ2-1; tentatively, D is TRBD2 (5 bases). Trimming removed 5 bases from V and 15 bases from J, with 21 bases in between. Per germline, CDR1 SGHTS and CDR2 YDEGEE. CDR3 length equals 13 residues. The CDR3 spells CASSTRGSSGGFF. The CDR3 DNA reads TGTGCCAGCAGTACCCGAGGCTCCAGCGGCGGGTTCTTC. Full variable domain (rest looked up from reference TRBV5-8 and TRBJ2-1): EAGVTQSPTHLIKTRGQQATLRCSPISGHTSVYWYQQALGLGLQFLLWYDEGEERNRGNFPPRFSGRQFPNYSSELNVNALELEDSALYLCASSTRGSSGGFFGPGTRLTVL.

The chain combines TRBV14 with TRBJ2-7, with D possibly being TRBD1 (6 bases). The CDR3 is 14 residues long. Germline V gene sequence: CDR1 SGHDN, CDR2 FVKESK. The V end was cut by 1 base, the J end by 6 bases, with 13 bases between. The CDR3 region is CASSQGRQVGEQYF. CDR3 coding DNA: TGTGCCAGCAGCCAAGGGAGACAGGTCGGCGAGCAGTACTTC.

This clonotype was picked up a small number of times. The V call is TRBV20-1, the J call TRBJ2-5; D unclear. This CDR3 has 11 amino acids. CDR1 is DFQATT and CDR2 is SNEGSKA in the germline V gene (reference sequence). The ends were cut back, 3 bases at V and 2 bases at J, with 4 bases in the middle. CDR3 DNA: TGCAGTGCTAGGGAACAAGAGACCCAGTACTTC. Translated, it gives CSAREQETQYF.